The rows below give T cell receptor beta chains drawn from one sample of a study of T cells after yellow fever vaccination. TCRdb ran MiXCR on the 5' RACE reads and lists one entry per CDR3 protein. The sample lists approximately 300,000 distinct CDR3 sequences; roughly 10% were seen once. The sequences come from CD4+ T cells sorted from PBMCs, collected 45 days after the yellow fever booster vaccination. Receptors originate from a man aged 18 to 29 who received the YFV17D yellow fever vaccine. The CDR3 runs from the conserved cysteine through the conserved F or W. A D gene is named only where the DNA matches it firmly. Clone size is shown for a subset of rows, as once, few, many or a class of expanded clone.

v_call,j_call,d_call,clone_size,cdr3_nt,cdr3_aa
TRBV7-8,TRBJ1-2,.,.,TGTGCCAGCAGCCCCTCTGAGTCGAAGGGTGGCTACACCTTC,CASSPSESKGGYTF
TRBV24-1,TRBJ1-5,.,many,TGTGCCACCAGTGACTCAGGGTTTTCGGGCAATCAGCCCCAGCATTTT,CATSDSGFSGNQPQHF
TRBV9,TRBJ1-6,.,few,TGTGCCAGCAGCGTAGCCCCCCAAGACCATAATTCACCCCTCCACTTT,CASSVAPQDHNSPLHF
TRBV29-1,TRBJ1-1,TRBD1,.,TGCAGCGTTTCCGGGACAGCCTCTGAAGCTTTCTTT,CSVSGTASEAFF
TRBV7-2,TRBJ2-1,.,many,TGTGCCAGCAGCTTGGCTATGGTGGGAGGGCAGTTCTTC,CASSLAMVGGQFF
TRBV10-3,TRBJ2-5,.,few,TGTGCCATCAGTGAGGGTCTAGCGACAGGGATCCAGTACTTC,CAISEGLATGIQYF
TRBV29-1,TRBJ2-1,.,.,TGCAGCGTTGAACTCTTTGGGACGGTGGACAATGAGCAGTTCTTC,CSVELFGTVDNEQFF
TRBV12-3/TRBV12-4,TRBJ2-5,TRBD1,.,TGTGCCAGCAGTCCGGACAGGCCAGAGACCCAGTACTTC,CASSPDRPETQYF
TRBV6-1,TRBJ2-5,.,few,TGTGCCAGCAGGGCTCGGGGCGGGGAGACCCAGTACTTC,CASRARGGETQYF
TRBV7-2,TRBJ2-3,.,many,TGTGCCAGCAGCTTAGCAGTGACAGATACGCAGTATTTT,CASSLAVTDTQYF
TRBV12-3/TRBV12-4,TRBJ1-5,.,.,TGTGCCAGCAGGCACAGGGTGATGGATCAGCCCCAGCATTTT,CASRHRVMDQPQHF
TRBV29-1,TRBJ2-4,.,.,TGCAGCGTTGACAGATTGGGGAAAAACATTCAGTACTTC,CSVDRLGKNIQYF
TRBV29-1,TRBJ2-7,TRBD1,.,TGCAGCGTTGGGTACCAGGGGGCCACGTACTTC,CSVGYQGATYF
TRBV2,TRBJ2-1,.,many,TGTGCCAGCAGTGAAGCTGTGAGAGGTGGGGAGCAGTTCTTC,CASSEAVRGGEQFF
TRBV2,TRBJ2-5,TRBD1,.,TGTGCCAGCAGTGAGACAGGGGGGGCCGGAGCCCAGTACTTC,CASSETGGAGAQYF
TRBV7-6,TRBJ2-3,.,.,TGTGCCAGCAGCTCCCACCCGGGGGGCCTCACAGATACGCAGTATTTT,CASSSHPGGLTDTQYF
TRBV20-1,TRBJ1-5,.,few,TGCAGTGCTAGATCGGGGGACAGCAATCAGCCCCAGCATTTT,CSARSGDSNQPQHF
TRBV28,TRBJ2-7,.,.,TGTGCCAGCAGTTTGTACAGGAGAGAGCAGTACTTC,CASSLYRREQYF
TRBV20-1,TRBJ1-2,.,.,TGCAGTGCTAGAGATCGGCAGGGCTATGGCTACACCTTC,CSARDRQGYGYTF
TRBV20-1,TRBJ2-7,.,once,TGCAGTGCTAGAGTACAGGACACCTACGAGCAGTACTTC,CSARVQDTYEQYF
TRBV12-3/TRBV12-4,TRBJ2-1,.,.,TGTGCCAGCAGTTTAGCGGGGGGGCCCCTTAATGAGCAGTTCTTC,CASSLAGGPLNEQFF
TRBV7-6,TRBJ2-3,TRBD1,.,TGTGCCAGCAGCTCTCCGGGACAGGGGGCTATTACAGATACGCAGTATTTT,CASSSPGQGAITDTQYF
TRBV9,TRBJ1-1,.,.,TGTGCCAGCAGCGCAATGGGGGGCGTGAACACTGAAGCTTTCTTT,CASSAMGGVNTEAFF
TRBV30,TRBJ1-5,.,.,TGTGCCTGGAGGAAAAGCAATCAGCCCCAGCATTTT,CAWRKSNQPQHF
TRBV5-1,TRBJ1-6,.,.,TGCGCCAGCAGCTTGGATGCGCGGAATTCACCCCTCCACTTT,CASSLDARNSPLHF
TRBV20-1,TRBJ2-7,TRBD1,.,TGCAGTGCTAGAGATCCCGGGACAGGGACCTACGAGCAGTACTTC,CSARDPGTGTYEQYF
TRBV7-2,TRBJ2-5,.,few,TGTGCCAGCAGCTTAAAAGGGGGGGAGACCCAGTACTTC,CASSLKGGETQYF
TRBV9,TRBJ2-3,.,.,TGTGCCAGCAGCGTAGTAGGGCTAGCGACAGATACGCAGTATTTT,CASSVVGLATDTQYF
TRBV18,TRBJ2-7,.,.,TGTGCCAGCTCACCACCGAGGGGGAGCTACGAGCAGTACTTC,CASSPPRGSYEQYF
TRBV7-3,TRBJ2-5,.,few,TGTGCCAGCAGCTTTAACAGAGAAGAGACCCAGTACTTC,CASSFNREETQYF
TRBV5-1,TRBJ1-2,TRBD1,.,TGCGCCAGCAGCGTCCCGGGACAGGGGCTTTATGGCTACACCTTC,CASSVPGQGLYGYTF
TRBV11-2,TRBJ2-3,.,many,TGTGCCAGCAGCTTAGATCTCGCTGGAGGCACAGATACGCAGTATTTT,CASSLDLAGGTDTQYF